The 32 T cell receptor beta chains presented below share a single source sample, sequenced in a study of blood T cells in healthy people across ages. Through a sample-barcoded 5' primer and a J-beta primer mix, a second PCR was run for roughly 6 to 11 cycles. TCRdb redid the calling of the 5' RACE reads with MiXCR, one entry per CDR3 protein. The table records under 800,000 distinct CDR3 sequences, roughly 47% of them present only once. Specimen: blood. These receptors came from a woman aged 60 to 75 in good health.

The sample holds a few counts of this clonotype. The chain combines TRBV29-1 with TRBJ2-7, with 7 positions matching TRBD1. Germline CDR1 is SQVTM and CDR2 is ANQGSEA. This CDR3 has 13 amino acids. This CDR3 reads CSFAGTDPYEQYF. DNA for the CDR3: TGCAGTTTTGCCGGGACAGACCCCTACGAGCAGTACTTC.

This clonotype was recorded once. CDR3: CASSQSIPGQNYGYTF. CDR3 coding DNA: TGTGCCAGCAGCCAAAGTATCCCGGGCCAGAACTATGGCTACACCTTC. J is TRBJ1-2 and V is TRBV3-1, with D uncertain. CDR3 length: 16 residues. Germline CDR1 reads LGHDT; CDR2 reads YNNKEL (reference sequence). V lost 2 bases, J lost 2 bases, and 15 bases lay in between.

About this clonotype itself: At one end, the junction sequence differs from germline, possibly due to a read error. This rearrangement joins TRBV3-1 to TRBJ2-5, with 7 bases fitting TRBD1. This CDR3 is built from 14 residues. Germline values: CDR1 LGHDT, CDR2 YNNKEL (reference sequence). The CDR3 bases are TGTACCAGCAGCCAAGTCGGCAGGGGGGAGACCCAGTACTTC. Translation: CTSSQVGRGETQYF.

V gene TRBV5-1 combines with J gene TRBJ2-7, with 10 bases matching TRBD1. The CDR3 has 14 residues. The germline CDR1 and CDR2 sequences are SGHRS and YFSETQ. J gave up 7 bases and V 7 bases, and 11 bases lay outside the gene matches. The CDR3 DNA reads as TGCGCCAGCGACTCCGGGACAGGGGCTCGGGAGCAGTACTTC. It encodes CASDSGTGAREQYF.

This clonotype was detected only once. The V call is TRBV7-9, the J call TRBJ1-5, with 9 bases identical to TRBD1. The CDR3 has 18 amino acids. Looked up from germline, CDR1 is SEHNR and CDR2 is FQNEAQ (reference sequence). Here the CDR3 reads CGWPGDRDQEGSNQPQHF. In DNA form, the CDR3 reads TGTGGCTGGCCCGGGGACAGGGATCAAGAGGGTAGCAATCAGCCCCAGCATTTT.

The chain combines TRBV7-9 with TRBJ1-4, with D possibly matching TRBD1 (5 bases). Germline V CDR1 and CDR2: SEHNR, FQNEAQ (reference sequence). Trimming stripped 5 bases from V and 3 bases from J, with 10 bases between. This CDR3 region has 14 residues. CDR3 bases: TGTGCCAGCAGCCCCGACAGTTCTAATGAAAAACTGTTTTTT. Translated, it gives CASSPDSSNEKLFF.

The CDR3 protein is CASSGMGQAFYGYTF. In nucleotides, the CDR3 is TGTGCCAGCAGTGGGATGGGACAGGCGTTCTATGGCTACACCTTC. The chain joins TRBV9 to TRBJ1-2; TRBD1 agrees at 8 bases. Losses at the gene ends were 5 bases for V and 4 bases for J; bases not matched to a gene: 10. The CDR3 is 15 amino acids. The germline CDR1 and CDR2 sequences are SGDLS and YYNGEE.

The chain combines TRBV5-1 with TRBJ1-1; no clear D gene. V lost 3 bases to trimming and J lost 3 bases, with 12 bases between them. CDR1 is SGHRS, CDR2 YFSETQ, per germline. This CDR3 has 14 amino acids. DNA of the CDR3: TGCGCCAGCAGCTACATCGGAGAGGACACTGAAGCTTTCTTT. Translating it yields CASSYIGEDTEAFF. The full variable domain, with the rest looked up from reference TRBV5-1 and TRBJ1-1, is KAGVTQTPRYLIKTRGQQVTLSCSPISGHRSVSWYQQTPGQGLQFLFEYFSETQRNKGNFPGRFSGRQFSNSRSEMNVSTLELGDSALYLCASSYIGEDTEAFFGQGTRLTVV.

A remark on this clonotype: The junction shows a germline mismatch at one end, possibly a read error. The chain has TRBV12-3 or TRBV12-4 and TRBJ2-1; TRBD1 agrees at 7 bases. CDR3 length: 14 residues. The CDR3 sequence is CASSLTGFYKEQFF. Here the CDR3 DNA reads TGTGCCAGCAGTTTGACAGGGTTCTACAAGGAGCAGTTCTTC.

This clonotype turned up a few times. The gene calls are TRBV28 and TRBJ2-7; D perhaps matches TRBD1 (6 bases). V dropped 2 bases and J dropped 2 bases, with 10 bases sitting between them. CDR1 and CDR2 (germline): MDHEN, SYDVKM. The CDR3 runs 14 residues. This chain's CDR3 is CASSLRTVAYEQYF. CDR3 nucleotides: TGTGCCAGCAGTTTAAGGACAGTCGCCTACGAGCAGTACTTC.

The chain joins TRBV19 to TRBJ2-3, with unresolved D. This CDR3 is 13 amino acids long. Trimming shortened V by 6 bases and J by 1 base, and 8 bases separated the two germline ends. In germline, CDR1 is LNHDA, CDR2 SQIVND (reference sequence). The DNA for the CDR3 is TGTGCCAGTAGAAGGTCTGGCACAGATACGCAGTATTTT. It translates to CASRRSGTDTQYF.

The table lists this clonotype with a few counts. The chain joins TRBV19 to TRBJ1-1; tentative D call: TRBD1 (5 bases). The V gene lost 5 bases and the J gene lost 0 bases, with 10 bases spanning the gap. Per germline, CDR1 LNHDA and CDR2 SQIVND (reference sequence). The CDR3 covers 14 residues. CDR3 bases: TGTGCCAGTAGTTTGGGGGAGGTGAACACTGAAGCTTTCTTT. The encoded protein is CASSLGEVNTEAFF.

The chain couples TRBV12-3 or TRBV12-4 to TRBJ2-3; 11 bases match TRBD2. The CDR3 extends over 16 amino acids. V was pared by 2 bases and J by 4 bases, with 5 bases of the junction left unmatched. DNA for the CDR3: TGTGCCAGCAGTTTAACTAGCGGGAGTGGCGCAGATACGCAGTATTTT. Its protein product is CASSLTSGSGADTQYF.

The rearrangement uses TRBV7-9 and TRBJ2-1; D ambiguous. The J call may not be correct, given that the DNA end is closer to TRBJ2-7. The CDR3 covers 14 residues. Germline CDR1 and CDR2: SEHNR and FQNEAQ (reference sequence). The DNA for the CDR3 is TGTGCCAGCAGCTTTACCGCCGGCTACAATGAGCAGTACTTC. This encodes CASSFTAGYNEQYF.

A few counts support this clonotype. The V gene is TRBV7-2, the J gene TRBJ1-2; 9 bases line up with TRBD1. Germline lookup yields CDR1 SGHTA and CDR2 FQGNSA. J lost 9 bases, V lost 0 bases, and 5 bases had no gene match. The CDR3 has 14 residues. The chain's CDR3 is CASSLAGQGSSYTF. CDR3 DNA: TGTGCCAGCAGCTTAGCGGGACAGGGATCCAGCTACACCTTC.

CDR3 bases: TGTGCCAGCAGTCAAAGCACCTTTTCCTACGAGCAGTACTTC. This encodes CASSQSTFSYEQYF. The J gene is TRBJ2-7, the V gene TRBV6-2 or TRBV6-3, with D uncertain. V lost 5 bases, J lost 1 base, and 12 bases lay in between. Germline loops: CDR1 MNHEY, CDR2 SVGEGT. The CDR3 length is 14 residues.

The table lists this clonotype with a few counts. The gene calls are TRBV4-3 and TRBJ2-3, with 10 bases aligning to TRBD2. The CDR3 contains 19 residues. With 0 bases clipped from V and 8 bases from J, the junction kept 17 bases outside the gene matches. Germline V gene data show CDR1 as LGHNA and CDR2 as YSLEER. CDR3 DNA sequence: TGCGCCAGCAGCCAAGATATAGTAGCGGGGGGCGCGGCGCTAGGTACGCAGTATTTT. Its translation is CASSQDIVAGGAALGTQYF.

The chain carries TRBV10-1 and TRBJ2-7, with D possibly being TRBD1 (6 bases). Between the trimmed V and J ends, which lost 6 bases and 6 bases, there was a span of 12 bases. Germline V gene lookup returns CDR1 WNHNN and CDR2 SYGVQD (reference sequence). CDR3 length: 12 residues. The CDR3 nucleotides are TGCGCCAGCAGCCCAGGGGAACGCGAGCAGTACTTC. Translated, it gives CASSPGEREQYF.

V and J are TRBV6-5 and TRBJ2-5; D may correspond to TRBD1 or TRBD2 (5 bases each). The CDR3 loop spans 14 amino acids. Deletions cut 4 bases from V and 4 bases from J, with 13 bases between. Germline assignment: CDR1 MNHEY and CDR2 SVGAGI. The CDR3 region has the DNA TGTGCCAGCAGTTTAGGGGTTAGCGTAGAGACCCAGTACTTC. It yields the protein CASSLGVSVETQYF.

This clonotype was seen many times. The gene calls are TRBV5-6 and TRBJ2-1; 9 nucleotides line up with TRBD2. CDR3 size: 17 residues. The junction had 7 bases not matched to a gene; V was cut back by 0 bases and J by 3 bases. Germline CDR1 and CDR2: SGHDT and YYEEEE. The CDR3 here is CASSLVSSGKVYNEQFF. The CDR3, as DNA: TGTGCCAGCAGCTTGGTTTCTAGCGGGAAGGTCTACAATGAGCAGTTCTTC.

V is TRBV4-1 and J is TRBJ1-4; D remains unclear. Germline CDR1 is MGHRA and CDR2 is YSYEKL. The V end lost 0 bases, the J end lost 8 bases, and 13 bases lay between the germline ends. The CDR3 is 15 residues long. CDR3 protein: CASSQDPGDGEKLFF. The CDR3 region has the DNA TGCGCCAGCAGCCAAGACCCCGGGGATGGCGAAAAACTGTTTTTT.

The genes are TRBV20-1 and TRBJ2-1; D gene ambiguous. V lost 3 bases to trimming and J lost 8 bases, with 17 bases between them. The germline CDR1 and CDR2 sequences are DFQATT and SNEGSKA (reference sequence). CDR3 length equals 14 residues. The chain's CDR3 is CSASSPSRLDEQFF. The CDR3 nucleotides are TGCAGTGCTAGTTCGCCGTCGCGGTTAGATGAGCAGTTCTTC.

On this clonotype: A much larger clonotype is one base distant, so this may be a read error. The chain joins TRBV5-1 to TRBJ2-5, with 7 bases matching TRBD2. The CDR3 has 16 residues. The V gene end was trimmed by 3 bases and the J gene end by 11 bases; junction bases not matched to a gene: 19. Germline-derived CDR1 and CDR2 are SGHRS and YFSETQ. The CDR3: CASSSMRGGPRNEQYF. The CDR3 DNA follows: TGCGCCAGCAGCTCCATGAGGGGAGGGCCGCGCAATGAGCAGTACTTC. Looking up the rest from reference TRBV5-1 and TRBJ2-5 gives the full variable domain: KAGVTQTPRYLIKTRGQQVTLSCSPISGHRSVSWYQQTPGQGLQFLFEYFSETQRNKGNFPGRFSGRQFSNSRSEMNVSTLELGDSALYLCASSSMRGGPRNEQYFGPGTRLLVL.

The V and J genes are TRBV27 and TRBJ1-4, with D possibly matching TRBD1 (6 bases). CDR1 and CDR2 from the germline V gene are MNHEY and SMNVEV (reference sequence). V lost 2 bases and J lost 5, with 12 bases in between. The CDR3 totals 15 residues. CDR3 region: CASSLPGQPNEKLFF. In DNA form, the CDR3 reads TGTGCCAGCAGTTTACCAGGACAGCCGAATGAAAAACTGTTTTTT.

V usage is TRBV12-3 or TRBV12-4 and J usage is TRBJ1-1; D possibly corresponds to TRBD1 (6 bases). The CDR3 has 15 amino acids. V was clipped by 0 bases and J by 4 bases, with 12 bases between them. Here the CDR3 DNA reads TGTGCCAGCAGTTTAGCGCCCGGGGGCGTCACTGAAGCTTTCTTT. Translated, it gives CASSLAPGGVTEAFF.

The chain joins TRBV28 to TRBJ2-5, with D maybe TRBD1 (9 bases). The CDR3 consists of 14 residues. V lost 7 bases and J lost 11, with 23 bases in between. Germline CDR1 reads MDHEN; CDR2 reads SYDVKM. The CDR3 here is CASTRGGTGPEQYF. The DNA for the CDR3 is TGTGCCAGCACTCGCGGGGGGACAGGGCCAGAGCAGTACTTC. The full variable domain, in which reference TRBV28 and TRBJ2-5 provide the parts outside the CDR3, is DVKVTQSSRYLVKRTGEKVFLECVQDMDHENMFWYRQDPGLGLRLIYFSYDVKMKEKGDIPEGYSVSREKKERFSLILESASTNQTSMYLCASTRGGTGPEQYFGPGTRLLVL.

The J gene is TRBJ2-3, the V gene TRBV11-2; the D is unclear. The germline V gene encodes CDR1 SGHAT and CDR2 FQNNGV. The V end lost 3 bases, the J end lost 0 bases, and 10 bases lay between the germline ends. The CDR3 sequence is 15 residues long. CDR3 coding DNA: TGTGCCAGCAGCTTGGTAGTCGATAGCACAGATACGCAGTATTTT. Protein product: CASSLVVDSTDTQYF.

On this clonotype itself: One end of the junction varies from germline; a read error may be responsible. The rearrangement joins TRBV3-1 to TRBJ2-4; D ambiguous. Germline CDR1 reads LGHDT; CDR2 reads YNNKEL (reference sequence). This CDR3 has 15 residues. The CDR3 spells CASSQDGSAKNIRYF. The CDR3 DNA reads as TGTGCCAGCAGCCAGGATGGGTCAGCCAAAAACATTCGGTACTTC.

The chain couples TRBV10-1 to TRBJ1-6, with D perhaps TRBD1 (6 bases). Germline-derived CDR1 and CDR2 are WNHNN and SYGVQD (reference sequence). The CDR3 is 14 amino acids. The ends were cut back, 0 bases at V and 12 bases at J, with 12 bases in the middle. The CDR3 nucleotides read TGCGCCAGCAGTGAGTCGACAGGTTCTGAACCCCTCCACTTT. Amino acid sequence: CASSESTGSEPLHF.

This clonotype was observed once. This sequence joins TRBV5-1 and TRBJ1-1, with D perhaps TRBD1 (5 bases). From germline, CDR1 is SGHRS and CDR2 YFSETQ. The CDR3 has 15 residues. Trimming took 0 bases from V and 3 from J, leaving 12 bases between them. Here the CDR3 reads CASSLGGDADTEAFF. The CDR3 DNA follows: TGCGCCAGCAGCTTGGGGGGGGACGCGGACACTGAAGCTTTCTTT.

This clonotype was seen a few times. J is TRBJ1-2 and V is TRBV6-6; D possibly corresponds to TRBD1 (5 bases). Germline CDR1 is MNHNY and CDR2 is SVGAGI (reference sequence). The V end was cut by 6 bases, the J end by 3 bases, with 14 bases between. This CDR3 region has 14 residues. CDR3 in DNA: TGTGCCAGCAGAGGGACGGTAGATCACTATGGCTACACCTTC. Translating it yields CASRGTVDHYGYTF.

This clonotype was seen at least ten times. The chain joins TRBV29-1 to TRBJ2-7; 14 nucleotides agree with TRBD2. V gave up 3 bases and J gave up 7 bases; unmatched junction bases: 11. Per germline, CDR1 SQVTM and CDR2 ANQGSEA. The CDR3 is 16 residues long. The CDR3 sequence: CSVDRDPGTSGGEQYF. The DNA of the CDR3 is TGCAGCGTTGACAGAGACCCCGGGACTAGCGGGGGTGAGCAGTACTTC.